This TCR beta chain originates from a study of CD8 T cells in Susac syndrome. A remark on this clonotype: Its specificity is unknown.

Germline V gene sequence: CDR1 SGHTA, CDR2 FQGTGA. V was cut by 1 base and J by 6 bases, with 10 bases left in between. This CDR3 is 14 amino acids long. Whole-study findings and limits: In its TCR sequencing and HLA analysis, the study acknowledged that the number of individuals was relatively small.

Reverse transcription used about 0.45 to 1 ug RNA and random hexamers. Amplification of TCR beta CDR3 spanned 54 Vbeta and 13 Jbeta via immunoSEQ multiplex PCR. TCRdb fed the immunoSEQ multiplex PCR reads into MiXCR, producing one record per CDR3 protein. Of 100,000 to 150,000 distinct CDR3 sequences detected, 85% to 95% appear once; the ten largest clones hold approximately 0.29%. The multiple sclerosis controls comprised treatment-naive patients whose relapsing-remitting disease was stable or active. Negative isolation yielded CD4+ and CD8+ T cells, and FACS enriched TEMRA cells. The sequenced sample consisted of CD8+ T cells from PBMCs. The V gene is TRBV7-3, the J gene TRBJ1-5; no clear D. The origin of this receptor is a human donor with multiple sclerosis. The CDR3: CASSLNSLGQPQHF. The CDR3 nucleotides read TGTGCCAGCAGCTTAAACTCACTGGGTCAGCCCCAGCATTTT.